The text below deals with one TCR beta chain. Its antigen is as yet unknown. PCR was performed a second time for about 7 to 11 cycles using a sample-barcoded 5' primer and a J-beta primer mix. One entry per CDR3 protein, called by TCRdb with MiXCR from the 5' RACE reads. The sample includes some 790,000 distinct CDR3 sequences, under 35% of them seen just once. This record belongs to a study of blood T cells in healthy people across ages. Study conclusions and caveats: Changes seen in expanded clonotypes were possibly confounded by donor CMV status left unknown.

It was approximately 10 milliliters of peripheral blood that were drawn from each donor. The CDR3 totals 15 residues. Germline CDR1 reads LGHNA; CDR2 reads YSLEER. The sample was blood. This sequence originates from a woman older than 75 in good health. This chain joins TRBV4-3 and TRBJ2-7, with a possible D match to TRBD2 (5 bases). The DNA end is a closer match to TRBJ2-5, so the J assignment may be wrong. The CDR3 DNA follows: TGCGCCAGCAGCCACGTTAGGGAGTTACCGGAGACCCAGTACTTC. Translating gives CASSHVRELPETQYF.